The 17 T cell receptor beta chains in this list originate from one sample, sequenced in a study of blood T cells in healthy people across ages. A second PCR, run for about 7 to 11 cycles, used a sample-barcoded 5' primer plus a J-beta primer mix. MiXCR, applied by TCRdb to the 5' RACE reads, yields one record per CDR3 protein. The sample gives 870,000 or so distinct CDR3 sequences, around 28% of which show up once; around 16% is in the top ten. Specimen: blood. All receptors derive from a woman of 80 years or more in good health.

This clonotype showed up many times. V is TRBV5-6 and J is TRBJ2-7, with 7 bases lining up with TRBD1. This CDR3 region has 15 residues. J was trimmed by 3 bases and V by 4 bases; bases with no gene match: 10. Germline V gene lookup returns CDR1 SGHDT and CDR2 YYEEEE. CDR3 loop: CASSLGGTDLYEQYF. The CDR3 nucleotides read TGTGCCAGCAGCCTGGGTGGGACAGATCTCTACGAGCAGTACTTC.

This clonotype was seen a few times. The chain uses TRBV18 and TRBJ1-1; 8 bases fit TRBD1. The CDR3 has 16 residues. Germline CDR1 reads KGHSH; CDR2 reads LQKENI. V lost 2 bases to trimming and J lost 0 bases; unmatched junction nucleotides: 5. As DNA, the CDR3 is TGTGCCAGCTCACCAACGAACAGGGGGTTGAACACTGAAGCTTTCTTT. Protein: CASSPTNRGLNTEAFF.

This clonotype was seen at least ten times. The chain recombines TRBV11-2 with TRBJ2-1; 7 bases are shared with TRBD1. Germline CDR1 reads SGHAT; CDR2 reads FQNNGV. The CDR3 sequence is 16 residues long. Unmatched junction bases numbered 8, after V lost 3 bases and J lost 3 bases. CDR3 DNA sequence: TGTGCCAGCAGCTTTCTCTTGTCAGGGGGCTACAATGAGCAGTTCTTC. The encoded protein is CASSFLLSGGYNEQFF.

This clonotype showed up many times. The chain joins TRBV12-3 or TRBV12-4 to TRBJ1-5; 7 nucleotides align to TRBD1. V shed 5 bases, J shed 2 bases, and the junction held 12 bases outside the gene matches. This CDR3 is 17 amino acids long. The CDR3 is CASSPAPGQARNQPQHF. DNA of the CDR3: TGTGCCAGCAGTCCCGCACCTGGACAGGCCCGCAATCAGCCCCAGCATTTT.

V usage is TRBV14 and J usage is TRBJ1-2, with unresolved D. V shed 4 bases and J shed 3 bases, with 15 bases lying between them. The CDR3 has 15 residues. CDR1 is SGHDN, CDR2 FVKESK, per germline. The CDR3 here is CASSPRNSRYYGYTF. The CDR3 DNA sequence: TGTGCCAGCAGCCCCCGGAACAGTCGCTACTATGGCTACACCTTC.

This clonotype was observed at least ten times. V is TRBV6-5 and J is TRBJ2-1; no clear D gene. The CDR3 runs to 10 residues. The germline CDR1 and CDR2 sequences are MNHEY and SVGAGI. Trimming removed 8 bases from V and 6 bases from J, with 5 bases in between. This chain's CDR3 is CASGSNEQFF. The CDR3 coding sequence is TGTGCCAGCGGAAGCAATGAGCAGTTCTTC.

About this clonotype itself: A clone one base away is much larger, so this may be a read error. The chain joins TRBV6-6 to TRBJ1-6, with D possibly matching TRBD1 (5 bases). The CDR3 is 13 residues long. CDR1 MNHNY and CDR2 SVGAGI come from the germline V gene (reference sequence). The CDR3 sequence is CASRGGFNSSLHF. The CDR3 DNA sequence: TGTGCCAGTCGGGGGGGGTTCAATTCATCCCTCCACTTT.

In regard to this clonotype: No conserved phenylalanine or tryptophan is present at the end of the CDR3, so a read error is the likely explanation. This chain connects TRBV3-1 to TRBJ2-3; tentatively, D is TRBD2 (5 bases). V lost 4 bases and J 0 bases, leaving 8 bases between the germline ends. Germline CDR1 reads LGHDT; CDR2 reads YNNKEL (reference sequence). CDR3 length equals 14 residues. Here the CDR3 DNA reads TGTGCCAGCAGCCCTAGGACTAGCACAGATACGCAGTATTTG. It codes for CASSPRTSTDTQYL.

The CDR3 nucleotides read TGTGCCAGCGCAACAGGGGTCGAGGGTTCACCCCTCCACTTT. This gives the protein CASATGVEGSPLHF. V gene TRBV27 combines with J gene TRBJ1-6; 7 bases are shared with TRBD1. The CDR3 is 14 amino acids. V was pared by 8 bases and J by 9 bases, with 10 bases of the junction left unmatched. Germline lookup yields CDR1 MNHEY and CDR2 SMNVEV (reference sequence).

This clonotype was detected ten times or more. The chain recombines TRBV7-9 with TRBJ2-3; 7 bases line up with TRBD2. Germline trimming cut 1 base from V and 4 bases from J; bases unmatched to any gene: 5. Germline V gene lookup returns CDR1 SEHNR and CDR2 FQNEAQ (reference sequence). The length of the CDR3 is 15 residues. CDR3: CASSLGGTSADTQYF. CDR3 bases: TGTGCCAGCAGCTTAGGGGGAACTAGCGCAGATACGCAGTATTTT. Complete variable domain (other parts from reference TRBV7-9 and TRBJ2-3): DTGVSQNPRHKITKRGQNVTFRCDPISEHNRLYWYRQTLGQGPEFLTYFQNEAQLEKSRLLSDRFSAERPKGSFSTLEIQRTEQGDSAMYLCASSLGGTSADTQYFGPGTRLTVL.

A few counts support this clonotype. The CDR3 reads CSAHRDRVGNQPQHF. CDR3 nucleotides: TGCAGTGCTCACCGGGACAGGGTAGGCAATCAGCCCCAGCATTTT. The V gene is TRBV20-1, the J gene TRBJ1-5; 9 bases line up with TRBD1. J was trimmed by 2 bases and V by 5 bases; bases with no gene match: 7. The CDR3 totals 15 residues. Germline loops: CDR1 DFQATT, CDR2 SNEGSKA (reference sequence).

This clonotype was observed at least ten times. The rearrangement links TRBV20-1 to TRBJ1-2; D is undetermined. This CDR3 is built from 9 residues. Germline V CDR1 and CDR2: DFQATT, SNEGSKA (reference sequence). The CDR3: CSLPNGYTF. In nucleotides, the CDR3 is TGCAGCCTTCCGAATGGCTACACCTTC.

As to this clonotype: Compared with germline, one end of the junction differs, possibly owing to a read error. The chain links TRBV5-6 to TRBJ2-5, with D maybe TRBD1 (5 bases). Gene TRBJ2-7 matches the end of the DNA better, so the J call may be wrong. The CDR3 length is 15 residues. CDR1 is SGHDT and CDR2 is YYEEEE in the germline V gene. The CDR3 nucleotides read TGTGCCGGCAGCTGGTATACAGGCGCTACTTACGAGCAGTACTTC. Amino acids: CAGSWYTGATYEQYF.

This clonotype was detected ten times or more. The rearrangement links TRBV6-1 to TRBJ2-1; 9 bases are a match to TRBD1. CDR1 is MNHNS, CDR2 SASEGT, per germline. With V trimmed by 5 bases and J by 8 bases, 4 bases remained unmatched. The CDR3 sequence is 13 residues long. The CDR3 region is CASSRGQGYEQFF. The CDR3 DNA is TGTGCCAGCAGTAGAGGACAGGGGTATGAGCAGTTCTTC.

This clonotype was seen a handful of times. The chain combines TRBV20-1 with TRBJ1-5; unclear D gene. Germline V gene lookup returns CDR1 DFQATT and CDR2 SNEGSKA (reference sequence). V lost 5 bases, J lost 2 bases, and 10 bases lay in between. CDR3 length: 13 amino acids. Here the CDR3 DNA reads TGCAGTGCTCTCTTGGGCGGCAATCAGCCCCAGCATTTT. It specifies CSALLGGNQPQHF.

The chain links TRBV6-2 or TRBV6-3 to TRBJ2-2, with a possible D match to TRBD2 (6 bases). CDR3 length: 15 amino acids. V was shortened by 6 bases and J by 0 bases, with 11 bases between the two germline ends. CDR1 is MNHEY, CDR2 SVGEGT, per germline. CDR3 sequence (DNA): TGTGCCAGCAGGATCGGGGGTTCGAACACCGGGGAGCTGTTTTTT. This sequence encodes CASRIGGSNTGELFF.

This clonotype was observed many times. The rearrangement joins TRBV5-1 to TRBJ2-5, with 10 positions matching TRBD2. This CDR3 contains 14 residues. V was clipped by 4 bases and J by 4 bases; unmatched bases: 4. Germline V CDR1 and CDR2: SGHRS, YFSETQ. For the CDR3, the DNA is TGCGCCAGCAGCGGTAGCGGGGGGCCAGAGACCCAGTACTTC. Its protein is CASSGSGGPETQYF.